This entry lists 11 T cell receptor beta chains sequenced from one sample in a study of shared clonotypes between healthy human individuals. This table comes from immunoSEQ multiplex PCR, and its TCRdb copy is limited to in-frame clones, with some not included. Of about 380,000 clones in the sample, 96% were seen once. The sequenced sample consisted of memory CD8+ T cells sorted from blood. The subset is: CD45RO+ cells pooled with CCR7-negative TemRA cells. Receptors originate from a man younger than 45 in good health.

The chain is built from TRBV11-2 and TRBJ2-7; 9 bases agree with TRBD1. V was clipped by 4 bases and J by 2 bases; unmatched bases: 3. Germline loops: CDR1 SGHAT, CDR2 FQNNGV. The CDR3 totals 14 residues. CDR3 nucleotide sequence: TGTGCCAGCAGCTCCGGGACAGGGCCCTACGAGCAGTACTTC. It codes for CASSSGTGPYEQYF.

This chain uses TRBV5-1 with TRBJ2-3; 7 nucleotides line up with TRBD1. With V trimmed by 0 bases and J by 2 bases, 6 bases remained unmatched. Germline CDR1 and CDR2: SGHRS and YFSETQ. CDR3 length: 16 residues. The CDR3 DNA follows: TGCGCCAGCAGCTTGGACAGGGGCCCTTACACAGATACGCAGTATTTT. This encodes CASSLDRGPYTDTQYF. Looking up the rest from reference TRBV5-1 and TRBJ2-3 gives the full variable domain: KAGVTQTPRYLIKTRGQQVTLSCSPISGHRSVSWYQQTPGQGLQFLFEYFSETQRNKGNFPGRFSGRQFSNSRSEMNVSTLELGDSALYLCASSLDRGPYTDTQYFGPGTRLTVL.

The chain is built from TRBV30 and TRBJ1-1; possible D gene TRBD1, 6 bases. V was cut by 2 bases and J by 8 bases, with 12 bases left in between. The CDR3 length is 12 residues. Germline V CDR1 and CDR2: GTSNPN, SVGIG (reference sequence). Written as DNA, the CDR3 is TGTGCCTGGAGTCGCGGACAGCCGGAAGCTTTCTTT. It specifies CAWSRGQPEAFF.

This clone was seen only a few times. The V gene is TRBV19, the J gene TRBJ2-5; a weak D match, TRBD2 (7 bases). The CDR3 is made up of 16 amino acids. The V gene lost 5 bases and the J gene lost 5 bases, with 21 bases spanning the gap. CDR1 and CDR2 from the germline V gene are LNHDA and SQIVND (reference sequence). For the CDR3, the DNA is TGTGCCAGTAGTGGGTACGGGAGGAGGGGGAAGGAGACCCAGTACTTC. Translating gives CASSGYGRRGKETQYF.

The V call is TRBV20-1, the J call TRBJ2-1; D is undetermined. V lost 1 base to trimming and J lost 9 bases, with 7 bases between them. This CDR3 is built from 11 residues. Per the germline V gene, CDR1 is DFQATT and CDR2 is SNEGSKA (reference sequence). CDR3 amino acids: CSARGSVEQFF. The CDR3 DNA reads as TGCAGTGCTAGAGGATCAGTTGAGCAGTTCTTC.

The rearrangement links TRBV5-6 to TRBJ1-1, with a tentative D call TRBD1 (5 bases). Germline CDR1 and CDR2: SGHDT and YYEEEE. CDR3 size: 14 residues. V shed 0 bases and J shed 4 bases, with 10 bases lying between them. The CDR3 is CASSLEGMSTEAFF. Written as DNA, the CDR3 is TGTGCCAGCAGCTTGGAGGGGATGAGCACTGAAGCTTTCTTT. The whole variable domain, filled in from reference TRBV5-6 and TRBJ1-1, reads DAGVTQSPTHLIKTRGQQVTLRCSPKSGHDTVSWYQQALGQGPQFIFQYYEEEERQRGNFPDRFSGHQFPNYSSELNVNALLLGDSALYLCASSLEGMSTEAFFGQGTRLTVV.

The DNA for the CDR3 is TGTGCCTGGAGGGAGGGGACTAGGCGTACCGGGGAGCTGTTTTTT. Amino acids: CAWREGTRRTGELFF. The V gene is TRBV30, the J gene TRBJ2-2; 8 nucleotides agree with TRBD2. The ends lost 3 bases at V and 5 bases at J; junction bases unmatched: 8. CDR1 and CDR2 from the germline V gene are GTSNPN and SVGIG (reference sequence). The CDR3 loop spans 15 amino acids.

This chain links TRBV10-3 with TRBJ2-4, with D possibly matching TRBD2 (6 bases). The CDR3 runs 17 residues. V was trimmed by 3 bases and J by 0 bases, leaving 15 bases between them. The germline V gene encodes CDR1 ENHRY and CDR2 SYGVKD. CDR3 residues: CAISDPGLGLAKNIQYF. The CDR3 coding sequence is TGTGCCATCAGTGACCCTGGACTGGGACTAGCCAAAAACATTCAGTACTTC.

In its sample, this clone was seen once. J is TRBJ2-5 and V is TRBV7-3, with D perhaps matching TRBD1 (6 bases). Trimming took 6 bases from V and 2 from J, leaving 25 bases between them. The CDR3 covers 18 residues. The germline CDR1 and CDR2 sequences are SGHTA and FQGTGA. CDR3 nucleotides: TGTGCCAGCAGTAACGGTTCCCGACAGGTAGCGTATCAAGAGACCCAGTACTTC. As protein: CASSNGSRQVAYQETQYF.

The chain has TRBV7-9 and TRBJ2-3; D is unresolved. Germline V lookup: CDR1 SEHNR, CDR2 FQNEAQ (reference sequence). The CDR3 is 13 amino acids. V shed 3 bases and J shed 6 bases, with 10 bases lying between them. Written as DNA, the CDR3 is TGTGCCAGCAGCTTGTGGTCACAGGATACGCAGTATTTT. Its translation is CASSLWSQDTQYF.

This chain connects TRBV7-8 to TRBJ2-7; a possible D gene is TRBD2 (6 bases). The germline V gene encodes CDR1 SGHVS and CDR2 FQNEAQ. This CDR3 contains 13 residues. V was cut by 3 bases and J by 3 bases, with 9 bases left in between. The CDR3 DNA sequence: TGTGCCAGCAGCTTTGCGGGGCTCTACGAGCAGTACTTC. This codes for CASSFAGLYEQYF. Looking up the rest from reference TRBV7-8 and TRBJ2-7 gives the full variable domain: GAGVSQSPRYKVAKRGQDVALRCDPISGHVSLFWYQQALGQGPEFLTYFQNEAQLDKSGLPSDRFFAERPEGSVSTLKIQRTQQEDSAVYLCASSFAGLYEQYFGPGTRLTVT.